The 27 T cell receptor beta chains listed next were all sequenced from one sample in a study of response to subunit inactivated influenza vaccine. TCRdb re-derived calls from the RT-PCR reads in MiXCR, one entry per CDR3 protein. The sample lists about 570,000 distinct CDR3 sequences, around 11% occurring once. The data also belong to a second study, concerning T cells expressing NK-cell markers. This second report adds: The cDNA for TCR beta came from 5'RACE template switching with UMIs.

Sequenced material: PBMCs from blood, taken on the day of vaccination. These receptors were collected from a man between 45 and 60 years old who received an inactivated influenza vaccine.

In its sample, this clonotype was seen a few times. The rearrangement uses TRBV5-1 and TRBJ1-6; a possible D gene is TRBD1 (5 bases). This CDR3 contains 15 residues. With 0 bases removed from V and 6 bases from J, the gap between germline ends came to 10 bases. Germline V gene sequence: CDR1 SGHRS, CDR2 YFSETQ. Here the CDR3 reads CASSLDPGANSPLHF. DNA of the CDR3: TGCGCCAGCAGCTTGGACCCTGGGGCTAATTCACCCCTCCACTTT.

This chain connects TRBV5-1 to TRBJ2-7, with TRBD1 as a possible D gene (6 bases). The V and J ends lost 4 bases and 3 bases respectively, with 11 bases between them. This CDR3 is 13 amino acids long. Looked up from germline, CDR1 is SGHRS and CDR2 is YFSETQ. CDR3 bases: TGCGCCAGCAGCACCCGGACAGACTACGAGCAGTACTTC. Translation gives CASSTRTDYEQYF.

This chain's CDR3 is CASSLISGRGTDTQYF. Written as DNA, the CDR3 is TGTGCCAGCAGCTTAATTTCCGGGAGGGGCACAGATACGCAGTATTTT. The V call is TRBV7-3, the J call TRBJ2-3; 8 bases fit TRBD2. CDR1 is SGHTA and CDR2 is FQGTGA in the germline V gene. V dropped 1 base and J dropped 1; count of bases not matched to a gene: 4. The CDR3 totals 16 residues.

This chain links TRBV15 with TRBJ2-7; TRBD1 matches at 8 bases. Losses at the gene ends were 5 bases for V and 0 bases for J; bases not matched to a gene: 6. This CDR3 has 15 residues. Germline CDR1 LNHNV, CDR2 YYDKDF (reference sequence). CDR3 DNA sequence: TGTGCCACCAGCGGACGGACAGGGAGCTCCTACGAGCAGTACTTC. It codes for CATSGRTGSSYEQYF.

The rearrangement links TRBV18 to TRBJ1-4; 7 nucleotides line up with TRBD1. Germline V gene sequence: CDR1 KGHSH, CDR2 LQKENI. The ends lost 0 bases at V and 4 bases at J; junction bases unmatched: 2. The CDR3 has 15 residues. For the CDR3, the DNA is TGTGCCAGCTCACCACCAAACAGGGGTAATGAAAAACTGTTTTTT. Encoded protein: CASSPPNRGNEKLFF.

This sequence joins TRBV11-1 and TRBJ2-5, with 12 positions matching TRBD2. Germline lookup yields CDR1 SGHAT and CDR2 FQDESV (reference sequence). J was trimmed by 2 bases and V by 2 bases; bases with no gene match: 12. The CDR3 has 19 amino acids. The CDR3 region has the DNA TGTGCCAGCAGCTTAAGGACTAGCGGGGACCCAATTCCTCAAGAGACCCAGTACTTC. It yields the protein CASSLRTSGDPIPQETQYF.

This clonotype was detected a few times. The chain uses TRBV27 and TRBJ2-3; TRBD1 matches at 7 bases. The V and J ends lost 2 bases and 6 bases, in that order; junction bases with no gene match: 8. The CDR3 has 15 amino acids. Germline V gives CDR1 MNHEY, CDR2 SMNVEV (reference sequence). CDR3 sequence (DNA): TGTGCCAGCAGTTTAAGGACAGGAAGCTCGGATACGCAGTATTTT. Its translation is CASSLRTGSSDTQYF.

The V call is TRBV11-2, the J call TRBJ2-3; 9 bases line up with TRBD2. The CDR3 contains 18 residues. Per germline, CDR1 SGHAT and CDR2 FQNNGV. The V gene end was trimmed by 2 bases and the J gene end by 2 bases; junction bases not matched to a gene: 11. The CDR3 nucleotides read TGTGCCAGCAGCTTACGGTCCTTAGCGGGGGTAGCCACAGATACGCAGTATTTT. Its protein is CASSLRSLAGVATDTQYF.

This clonotype showed up just a few times. The chain combines TRBV7-2 with TRBJ1-2, with D perhaps matching TRBD1 (6 bases). CDR1 SGHTA and CDR2 FQGNSA come from the germline V gene. CDR3 length: 14 amino acids. The V gene lost 3 bases and the J gene lost 2 bases, with 10 bases spanning the gap. In DNA, the CDR3 is TGTGCCAGCAGCTTCACAGGGACCAACTATGGCTACACCTTC. It codes for CASSFTGTNYGYTF. Complete variable domain (other parts from reference TRBV7-2 and TRBJ1-2): GAGVSQSPSNKVTEKGKDVELRCDPISGHTALYWYRQSLGQGLEFLIYFQGNSAPDKSGLPSDRFSAERTGGSVSTLTIQRTQQEDSAVYLCASSFTGTNYGYTFGSGTRLTVV.

This clonotype was seen a few times. The CDR3 nucleotides read TGCAGAGGTAGGGGCACTGAAGCTTTCTTT. Its translation: CRGRGTEAFF. This chain links TRBV20-1 with TRBJ1-1, with D perhaps TRBD1 (5 bases). The CDR3 has 10 amino acids. In germline, CDR1 is DFQATT, CDR2 SNEGSKA (reference sequence).

The chain employs TRBV6-2 or TRBV6-3 and TRBJ1-1, with TRBD1 matching 9 bases. CDR3 size: 15 residues. Germline trimming cut 7 bases from V and 7 bases from J; bases unmatched to any gene: 13. Germline V gene data show CDR1 as MNHEY and CDR2 as SVGEGT. CDR3: CASTTRQGGRNEAFF. CDR3 DNA sequence: TGTGCCAGCACCACGAGACAGGGGGGAAGGAATGAAGCTTTCTTT.

This clonotype was observed many times. The chain is built from TRBV7-6 and TRBJ2-2; D might be TRBD2 (5 bases). Germline V gene lookup returns CDR1 SGHVS and CDR2 FNYEAQ. V was trimmed by 4 bases and J by 0 bases, leaving 6 bases between them. The CDR3 length is 14 residues. CDR3 bases: TGTGCCAGCAGCTGGACTGCGAACACCGGGGAGCTGTTTTTT. This sequence encodes CASSWTANTGELFF. The variable domain in full, completed from reference TRBV7-6 and TRBJ2-2, reads GAGVSQSPRYKVTKRGQDVALRCDPISGHVSLYWYRQALGQGPEFLTYFNYEAQQDKSGLPNDRFSAERPEGSISTLTIQRTEQRDSAMYRCASSWTANTGELFFGEGSRLTVL.

This clonotype has ten or more counts. V usage is TRBV7-2 and J usage is TRBJ2-3; 14 nucleotides match TRBD2. The CDR3 sequence is 16 residues long. Unmatched junction bases numbered 4, after V lost 5 bases and J lost 3 bases. CDR1 is SGHTA, CDR2 FQGNSA, per germline. The CDR3 DNA sequence: TGTGCCAGCAGCCGCAGACTAGCGGGAGGGACAGATACGCAGTATTTT. Translating gives CASSRRLAGGTDTQYF.

CDR3 protein: CASSPGGSTGELFF. The CDR3, as DNA: TGTGCCAGCTCTCCAGGGGGCTCAACCGGGGAGCTGTTTTTT. The chain recombines TRBV27 with TRBJ2-2; 8 bases map to TRBD1. This CDR3 is built from 14 residues. Germline V lookup: CDR1 MNHEY, CDR2 SMNVEV (reference sequence). V dropped 8 bases and J dropped 5; count of bases not matched to a gene: 7.

This chain links TRBV20-1 with TRBJ2-5; 14 positions match TRBD2. The CDR3 has 16 amino acids. Germline loops: CDR1 DFQATT, CDR2 SNEGSKA (reference sequence). Trimming took 2 bases from V and 5 from J; bases not matched to a gene: 7. In DNA form, the CDR3 reads TGCAGTGCTAGAAGACTAGCGGGGGGGACCCGGGAGACCCAGTACTTC. Protein: CSARRLAGGTRETQYF.

This clonotype was recorded a few times. The chain has TRBV4-1 and TRBJ2-7; 8 bases are a match to TRBD2. Germline V gives CDR1 MGHRA, CDR2 YSYEKL. The V and J ends lost 3 bases and 0 bases, in that order; junction bases with no gene match: 7. The CDR3 totals 16 residues. The CDR3 is CASSQAEGLASYEQYF. DNA for the CDR3: TGCGCCAGCAGCCAGGCCGAAGGACTAGCCTCCTACGAGCAGTACTTC.

In this sample, this clonotype turned up a few times. The V gene is TRBV7-2, the J gene TRBJ1-5; D possibly corresponds to TRBD1 (5 bases). Trimming removed 0 bases from V and 6 bases from J, with 6 bases in between. CDR3 size: 13 residues. CDR1 is SGHTA, CDR2 FQGNSA, per germline. Here the CDR3 DNA reads TGTGCCAGCAGCTTAGCTCAGGGTCAGCCCCAGCATTTT. It translates to CASSLAQGQPQHF.

The rearrangement joins TRBV12-3 or TRBV12-4 to TRBJ2-1, with D perhaps TRBD1 or TRBD2 (6 bases each). V lost 5 bases to trimming and J lost 4 bases, with 21 bases between them. The CDR3 totals 17 residues. CDR3 DNA: TGTGCCAGCAGTCCGCGCGGTGGGGGGCGAACATACAATGAGCAGTTCTTC. It codes for CASSPRGGGRTYNEQFF.

This clonotype was recorded at least ten times. The genes are TRBV5-1 and TRBJ2-2, with 11 bases fitting TRBD1. CDR3 length: 16 amino acids. With V trimmed by 3 bases and J by 2 bases, 3 bases remained unmatched. Germline V gene sequence: CDR1 SGHRS, CDR2 YFSETQ. DNA for the CDR3: TGCGCCAGCAGCTCCGGACAGGGGGCTAACACCGGGGAGCTGTTTTTT. Translation: CASSSGQGANTGELFF.

In its sample, this clonotype was seen many times. The V call is TRBV7-8, the J call TRBJ2-1; 7 nucleotides line up with TRBD1. Trimming cost V 1 base and J 3 bases; bases outside gene matches: 6. This CDR3 spans 16 amino acids. The germline V gene has CDR1 SGHVS and CDR2 FQNEAQ. The CDR3 is CASSLVGRGNYNEQFF. The CDR3 nucleotides are TGTGCCAGCAGCTTAGTCGGCAGGGGGAACTACAATGAGCAGTTCTTC.

The genes are TRBV5-6 and TRBJ2-5; 13 nucleotides line up with TRBD2. Germline loops: CDR1 SGHDT, CDR2 YYEEEE. The V and J ends lost 4 bases and 5 bases, in that order; junction bases with no gene match: 8. This CDR3 has 16 residues. Here the CDR3 reads CASSPGLAGVRETQYF. The CDR3, as DNA: TGTGCCAGCAGCCCAGGACTAGCGGGGGTGAGGGAGACCCAGTACTTC.

The CDR3 is CASSPQGLAEAKNIQYF. Written as DNA, the CDR3 is TGTGCCAGCAGCCCCCAAGGACTAGCGGAAGCCAAAAACATTCAGTACTTC. This chain connects TRBV14 to TRBJ2-4; 10 positions agree with TRBD2. V was clipped by 4 bases and J by 0 bases; unmatched bases: 6. From germline, CDR1 is SGHDN and CDR2 FVKESK. The CDR3 has 17 residues.

This clonotype was detected only a few times. CDR3 coding DNA: TGTGCCAGCAGCCGGCGGGACAGGGTACGTGAGGAGACCCAGTACTTC. This sequence encodes CASSRRDRVREETQYF. The V and J genes are TRBV7-9 and TRBJ2-5; 9 bases agree with TRBD1. Trimming took 5 bases from V and 5 from J; bases not matched to a gene: 12. Germline-derived CDR1 and CDR2 are SEHNR and FQNEAQ (reference sequence). The CDR3 totals 16 residues.

This clonotype was observed a few times. The chain joins TRBV19 to TRBJ2-3; D gene unclear. Trimming cost V 1 base and J 3 bases, with 5 bases left between them. The germline V gene encodes CDR1 LNHDA and CDR2 SQIVND (reference sequence). The CDR3 has 13 residues. Here the CDR3 reads CASSIVWTDTQYF. The CDR3 DNA sequence: TGTGCCAGTAGTATAGTCTGGACAGATACGCAGTATTTT.

This clonotype was seen ten or more times. J is TRBJ1-1 and V is TRBV15, with D perhaps TRBD1 (6 bases). The CDR3 spans 12 residues. Per germline, CDR1 LNHNV and CDR2 YYDKDF (reference sequence). Trimming removed 3 bases from V and 7 bases from J, with 9 bases in between. DNA of the CDR3: TGTGCCACCAGCAGTGGACAGATTGAAGCTTTCTTT. It is translated as CATSSGQIEAFF.

V gene TRBV12-3 or TRBV12-4 combines with J gene TRBJ1-6; D is unclear. Trimming pared 0 bases from V and 8 bases from J, leaving 14 bases between. The length of the CDR3 is 16 residues. The CDR3 DNA reads TGTGCCAGCAGTTTAGCGGTTTGGCAACGAGATTCACCCCTCCACTTT. It encodes CASSLAVWQRDSPLHF.

This clonotype has just a few counts. The chain carries TRBV4-2 and TRBJ2-1; no clear D. The V end lost 4 bases, the J end lost 0 bases, and 13 bases lay between the germline ends. The CDR3 has 16 residues. The germline V gene encodes CDR1 LGHNA and CDR2 YNFKEQ. The CDR3 loop reads CASSPGLLCSYNEQFF. The CDR3 coding sequence is TGTGCCAGCAGCCCCGGGCTCCTCTGCTCCTACAATGAGCAGTTCTTC.